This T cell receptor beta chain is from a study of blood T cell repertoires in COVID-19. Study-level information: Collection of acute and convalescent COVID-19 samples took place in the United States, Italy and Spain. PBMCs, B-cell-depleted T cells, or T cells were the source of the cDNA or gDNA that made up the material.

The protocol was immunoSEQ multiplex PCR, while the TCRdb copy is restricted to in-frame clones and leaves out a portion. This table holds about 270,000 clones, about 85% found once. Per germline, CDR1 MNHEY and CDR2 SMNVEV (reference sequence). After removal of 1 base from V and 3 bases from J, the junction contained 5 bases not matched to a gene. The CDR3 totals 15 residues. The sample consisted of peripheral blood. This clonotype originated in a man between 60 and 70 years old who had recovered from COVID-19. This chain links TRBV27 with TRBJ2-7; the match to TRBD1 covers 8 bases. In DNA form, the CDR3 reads TGTGCCAGCAGTTTATTCGGACAGGGCGGCTACGAGCAGTACTTC. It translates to CASSLFGQGGYEQYF.